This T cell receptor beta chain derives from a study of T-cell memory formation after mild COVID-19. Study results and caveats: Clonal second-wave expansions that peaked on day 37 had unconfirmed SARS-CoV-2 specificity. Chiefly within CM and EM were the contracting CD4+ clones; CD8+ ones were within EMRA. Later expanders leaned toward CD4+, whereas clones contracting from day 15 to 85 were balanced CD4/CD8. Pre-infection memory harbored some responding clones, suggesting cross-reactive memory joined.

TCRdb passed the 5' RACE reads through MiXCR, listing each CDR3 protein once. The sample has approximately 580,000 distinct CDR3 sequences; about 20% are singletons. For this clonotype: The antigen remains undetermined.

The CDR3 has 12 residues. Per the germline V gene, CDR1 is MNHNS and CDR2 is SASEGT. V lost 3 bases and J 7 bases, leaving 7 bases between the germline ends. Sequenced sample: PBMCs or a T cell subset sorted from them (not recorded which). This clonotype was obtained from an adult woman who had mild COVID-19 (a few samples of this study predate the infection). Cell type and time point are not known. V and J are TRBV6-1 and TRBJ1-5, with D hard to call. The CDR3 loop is CASSDFGQPQHF. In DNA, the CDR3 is TGTGCCAGCAGTGATTTTGGACAGCCCCAGCATTTT.